This T cell receptor beta chain derives from a study of T cells in Graves' hyperthyroidism and ophthalmopathy. There are many counts of this clonotype. Germline V gene sequence: CDR1 SGHAT, CDR2 FQDESV (reference sequence). This CDR3 contains 14 residues. V was clipped by 2 bases and J by 4 bases, with 8 bases between them. RNA transcripts were the template for amplifying TCR beta CDR3 regions. TCR CDR3 underwent first-round RT-PCR with the HTBI primer set. TCRdb reprocessed the multiplex PCR reads with MiXCR, giving one entry per CDR3 protein. The data hold about 380,000 distinct CDR3 sequences, with 14% observed a single time.

Sequencing used blood. This sequence joins TRBV11-1 and TRBJ2-2; D gene uncertain. The sequence derives from a woman aged 25 to 39 with Graves' ophthalmopathy. The CDR3 DNA follows: TGTGCCAGCAGCTTAAAGGGCGGCACCGGGGAGCTGTTTTTT. Translation gives CASSLKGGTGELFF.